This T cell receptor (beta chain) was sequenced during a study of identical twins. Remarks on this clonotype: Its antigen is undetermined. A clone one base away is much larger, so this may be a read error. Likely a read error: the CDR3 ends without its conserved phenylalanine or tryptophan.

CDR1 is SGHAT and CDR2 is FQDESV in the germline V gene (reference sequence). Trimming cost V 1 base and J 4 bases; bases outside gene matches: 3. The CDR3 covers 15 residues. Study results and limitations: Abundant beta clonotypes from cord blood had fewer insertions, unlike memory repertoires, which showed none. Among beta out-of-frame sequences, excess sharing between twins appeared weaker.

TCRdb reprocessed the 5' RACE reads via MiXCR and lists one record per CDR3 protein. The table has some 500,000 distinct CDR3 sequences, 13% to 15% seen once; the top ten hold approximately 0.98%. The data also belong to a second study, concerning yellow fever vaccine responses in identical twins.

The sequence was obtained from a woman under 30 in good health. The chain employs TRBV11-1 and TRBJ2-1; TRBD1 agrees at 8 bases. The sample taken for sequencing was CD4+ T cells sorted from blood. The CDR3 sequence is CASSLVDRVYNEQFL. CDR3 DNA: TGTGCCAGCAGCTTAGTGGACAGGGTATACAATGAGCAGTTCCTC.